This entry features one TCR beta chain sequence. What it binds is not known. The data were obtained in a study of T cell responses to AZD1222 COVID-19 vaccine. In the study overall: The study pooled second doses at about 4 or about 12 weeks. The study, taken as a whole, reports: Distributed over spike, vaccine-associated CD4 TCRs predominated at 160-218 and 743-854. Vaccination with two AZD1222 doses was followed by a rise in Spike-specific TCR breadth and depth. Mostly white British, mostly female donors; authors suggested clonal diversity may be underestimated.

CDR1 and CDR2 from the germline V gene are KGHDR and SFDVKD. CDR3 length: 13 amino acids. Between the trimmed V and J ends, which lost 9 bases and 2 bases, there was a span of 12 bases. Sequenced by immunoSEQ multiplex PCR; TCRdb stores in-frame clones only, minus some. The data contain about 160,000 clones, 94% of them singletons. This chain links TRBV24-1 with TRBJ2-5, with D tentatively TRBD1 or TRBD2 (5 bases each). This receptor was obtained from an adult in good health. The input for sequencing was peripheral blood, taken on day 0 of AZD1222 vaccination. The CDR3 DNA sequence: TGTGCCACCCGCAACGGGGCTCAAGAGACCCAGTACTTC. It yields the protein CATRNGAQETQYF.